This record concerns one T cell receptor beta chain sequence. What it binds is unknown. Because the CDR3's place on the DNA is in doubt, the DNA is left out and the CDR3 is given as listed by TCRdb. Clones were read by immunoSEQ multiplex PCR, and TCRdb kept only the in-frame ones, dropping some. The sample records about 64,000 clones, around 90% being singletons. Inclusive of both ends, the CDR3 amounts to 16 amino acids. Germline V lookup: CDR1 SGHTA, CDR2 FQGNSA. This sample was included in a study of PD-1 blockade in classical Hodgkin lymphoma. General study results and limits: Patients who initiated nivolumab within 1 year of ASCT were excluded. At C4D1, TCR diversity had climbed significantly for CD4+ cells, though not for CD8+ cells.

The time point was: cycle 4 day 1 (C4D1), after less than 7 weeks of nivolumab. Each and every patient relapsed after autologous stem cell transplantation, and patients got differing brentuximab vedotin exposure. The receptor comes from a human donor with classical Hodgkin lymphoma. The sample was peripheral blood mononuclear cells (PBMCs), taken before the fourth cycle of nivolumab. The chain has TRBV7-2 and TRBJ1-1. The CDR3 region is CASSFGPGRSNTEAFF.